This T cell receptor (beta chain) was found in a study of T cell responses to AZD1222 COVID-19 vaccine. The repertoire was sequenced with immunoSEQ multiplex PCR; TCRdb's copy has only in-frame clones and lacks some. The data contain 200,000 or so clones, about 94% of them singletons. Germline CDR1 and CDR2: GTSNPN and SVGIG (reference sequence). Trimming removed 0 bases from V and 0 bases from J, with 17 bases in between. There are 17 residues in the CDR3. A remark on this clone: The antigen is undetermined.

Study observations and caveats: Vaccination with two AZD1222 doses was followed by a rise in Spike-specific TCR breadth and depth. Spike was spanned by vaccine-associated CD4 TCRs, with dominance at 160-218 and 743-854.

The sample was peripheral blood, taken on day 0 of AZD1222 vaccination. This chain connects TRBV30 to TRBJ1-1, with D unresolved. The receptor was isolated from an adult in good health. CDR3 residues: CAWSVRMNSIMNTEAFF. CDR3 DNA: TGTGCCTGGAGTGTACGTATGAATAGTATAATGAACACTGAAGCTTTCTTT.